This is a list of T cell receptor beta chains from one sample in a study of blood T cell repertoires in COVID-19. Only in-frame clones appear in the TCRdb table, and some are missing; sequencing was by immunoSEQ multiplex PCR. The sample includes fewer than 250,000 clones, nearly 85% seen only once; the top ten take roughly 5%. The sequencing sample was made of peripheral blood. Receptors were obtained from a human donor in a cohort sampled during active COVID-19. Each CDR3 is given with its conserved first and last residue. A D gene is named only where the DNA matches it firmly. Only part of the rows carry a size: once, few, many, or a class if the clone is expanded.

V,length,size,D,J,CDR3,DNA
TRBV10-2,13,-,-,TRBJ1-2,CASNDWSLYGYTF,TGCGCCAGCAACGACTGGTCCCTCTATGGCTACACCTTC
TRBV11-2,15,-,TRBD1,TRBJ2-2,CASTPDRGLTGELFF,TGTGCCAGCACCCCGGACAGGGGATTGACCGGGGAGCTGTTTTTT
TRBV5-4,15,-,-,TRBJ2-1,CASSFGQGNYNEQFF,TGTGCCAGCAGCTTTGGGCAGGGGAACTACAATGAGCAGTTCTTC
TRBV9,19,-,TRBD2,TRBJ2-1,CASSPPLNRAGVRYNEQFF,TGTGCCAGCAGCCCCCCCCTGAATCGAGCGGGGGTGAGATACAATGAGCAGTTCTTC
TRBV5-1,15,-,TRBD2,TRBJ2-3,CASANLAGDIDTQYF,TGCGCCAGCGCTAATCTAGCGGGAGACATAGATACGCAGTATTTT
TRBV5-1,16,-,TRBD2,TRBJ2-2,CASNPSGRSNTGELFF,TGCGCCAGCAACCCTAGCGGGAGGTCGAACACCGGGGAGCTGTTTTTT
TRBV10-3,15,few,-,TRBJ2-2,CAISERKSNTGELFF,TGTGCCATCAGTGAGAGAAAGAGTAACACCGGGGAGCTGTTTTTT
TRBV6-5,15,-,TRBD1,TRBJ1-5,CASSIDRASNQPQHF,TGTGCCAGCAGTATCGACAGGGCTAGCAATCAGCCCCAGCATTTT
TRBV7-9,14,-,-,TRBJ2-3,CASSLPSLTDTQYF,TGTGCCAGCAGCTTACCTAGCCTCACAGATACGCAGTATTTT
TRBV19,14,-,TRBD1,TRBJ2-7,CASSISGTVSEQYF,TGTGCCAGTAGTATATCCGGGACAGTATCCGAGCAGTACTTC
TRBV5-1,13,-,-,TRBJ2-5,CASSLGTQETQYF,TGCGCCAGCAGCTTAGGGACACAAGAGACCCAGTACTTC
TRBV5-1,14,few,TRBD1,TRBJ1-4,CASGQGMTNEKLFF,TGCGCCAGCGGACAGGGGATGACTAATGAAAAACTGTTTTTT
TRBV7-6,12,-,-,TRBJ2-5,CASSLVSETQYF,TGTGCCAGCAGCTTAGTGTCTGAGACCCAGTACTTC
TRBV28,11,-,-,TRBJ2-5,CASSLQGSQYF,TGTGCCAGCAGTCTACAGGGTTCCCAGTACTTC
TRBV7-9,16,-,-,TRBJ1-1,CASRHLRRGLNTEAFF,TGTGCCAGCAGACACCTGCGGAGGGGTTTGAACACTGAAGCTTTCTTT
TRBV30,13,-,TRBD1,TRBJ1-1,CAWSRDRDTEAFF,TGTGCCTGGAGCAGGGACAGGGACACTGAAGCTTTCTTT
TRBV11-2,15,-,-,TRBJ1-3,CASSSLSGSGNTIYF,TGTGCCAGCAGCTCGCTTTCGGGGTCTGGAAACACCATATATTTT
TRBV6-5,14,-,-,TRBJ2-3,CASSYGDHTDTQYF,TGTGCCAGCAGTTACGGAGACCACACAGATACGCAGTATTTT
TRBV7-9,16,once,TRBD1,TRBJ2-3,CASSPGQDVVGDTQYF,TGTGCCAGCAGTCCGGGACAGGACGTAGTGGGGGATACGCAGTATTTT
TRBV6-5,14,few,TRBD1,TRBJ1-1,CASSTGQGGFAAFF,TGTGCCAGCAGTACCGGACAGGGAGGATTTGCAGCTTTCTTT
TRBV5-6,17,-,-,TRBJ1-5,CASSPRGRAGSNQPQHF,TGTGCCAGCAGCCCGCGGGGGCGCGCAGGAAGCAATCAGCCCCAGCATTTT
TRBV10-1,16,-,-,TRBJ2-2,CASSVRGFQNTGELFF,TGCGCCAGCAGCGTCAGGGGTTTCCAGAACACCGGGGAGCTGTTTTTT